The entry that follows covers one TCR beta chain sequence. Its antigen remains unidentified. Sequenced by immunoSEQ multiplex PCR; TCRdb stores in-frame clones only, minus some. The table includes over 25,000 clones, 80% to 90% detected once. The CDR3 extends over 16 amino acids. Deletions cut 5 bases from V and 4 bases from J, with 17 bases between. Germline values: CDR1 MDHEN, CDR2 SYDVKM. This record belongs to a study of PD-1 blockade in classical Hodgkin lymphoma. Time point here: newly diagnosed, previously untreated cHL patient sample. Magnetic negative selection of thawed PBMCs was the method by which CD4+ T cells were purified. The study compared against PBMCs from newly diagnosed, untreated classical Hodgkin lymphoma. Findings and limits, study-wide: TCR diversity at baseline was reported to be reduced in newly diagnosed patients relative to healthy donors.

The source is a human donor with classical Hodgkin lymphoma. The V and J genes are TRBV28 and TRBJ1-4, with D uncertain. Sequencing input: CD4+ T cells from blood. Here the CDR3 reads CASSPLSLRYNEKLFF. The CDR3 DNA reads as TGTGCCAGCAGTCCCCTTAGTCTGAGGTATAATGAAAAACTGTTTTTT. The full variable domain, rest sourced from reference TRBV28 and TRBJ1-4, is DVKVTQSSRYLVKRTGEKVFLECVQDMDHENMFWYRQDPGLGLRLIYFSYDVKMKEKGDIPEGYSVSREKKERFSLILESASTNQTSMYLCASSPLSLRYNEKLFFGSGTQLSVL.